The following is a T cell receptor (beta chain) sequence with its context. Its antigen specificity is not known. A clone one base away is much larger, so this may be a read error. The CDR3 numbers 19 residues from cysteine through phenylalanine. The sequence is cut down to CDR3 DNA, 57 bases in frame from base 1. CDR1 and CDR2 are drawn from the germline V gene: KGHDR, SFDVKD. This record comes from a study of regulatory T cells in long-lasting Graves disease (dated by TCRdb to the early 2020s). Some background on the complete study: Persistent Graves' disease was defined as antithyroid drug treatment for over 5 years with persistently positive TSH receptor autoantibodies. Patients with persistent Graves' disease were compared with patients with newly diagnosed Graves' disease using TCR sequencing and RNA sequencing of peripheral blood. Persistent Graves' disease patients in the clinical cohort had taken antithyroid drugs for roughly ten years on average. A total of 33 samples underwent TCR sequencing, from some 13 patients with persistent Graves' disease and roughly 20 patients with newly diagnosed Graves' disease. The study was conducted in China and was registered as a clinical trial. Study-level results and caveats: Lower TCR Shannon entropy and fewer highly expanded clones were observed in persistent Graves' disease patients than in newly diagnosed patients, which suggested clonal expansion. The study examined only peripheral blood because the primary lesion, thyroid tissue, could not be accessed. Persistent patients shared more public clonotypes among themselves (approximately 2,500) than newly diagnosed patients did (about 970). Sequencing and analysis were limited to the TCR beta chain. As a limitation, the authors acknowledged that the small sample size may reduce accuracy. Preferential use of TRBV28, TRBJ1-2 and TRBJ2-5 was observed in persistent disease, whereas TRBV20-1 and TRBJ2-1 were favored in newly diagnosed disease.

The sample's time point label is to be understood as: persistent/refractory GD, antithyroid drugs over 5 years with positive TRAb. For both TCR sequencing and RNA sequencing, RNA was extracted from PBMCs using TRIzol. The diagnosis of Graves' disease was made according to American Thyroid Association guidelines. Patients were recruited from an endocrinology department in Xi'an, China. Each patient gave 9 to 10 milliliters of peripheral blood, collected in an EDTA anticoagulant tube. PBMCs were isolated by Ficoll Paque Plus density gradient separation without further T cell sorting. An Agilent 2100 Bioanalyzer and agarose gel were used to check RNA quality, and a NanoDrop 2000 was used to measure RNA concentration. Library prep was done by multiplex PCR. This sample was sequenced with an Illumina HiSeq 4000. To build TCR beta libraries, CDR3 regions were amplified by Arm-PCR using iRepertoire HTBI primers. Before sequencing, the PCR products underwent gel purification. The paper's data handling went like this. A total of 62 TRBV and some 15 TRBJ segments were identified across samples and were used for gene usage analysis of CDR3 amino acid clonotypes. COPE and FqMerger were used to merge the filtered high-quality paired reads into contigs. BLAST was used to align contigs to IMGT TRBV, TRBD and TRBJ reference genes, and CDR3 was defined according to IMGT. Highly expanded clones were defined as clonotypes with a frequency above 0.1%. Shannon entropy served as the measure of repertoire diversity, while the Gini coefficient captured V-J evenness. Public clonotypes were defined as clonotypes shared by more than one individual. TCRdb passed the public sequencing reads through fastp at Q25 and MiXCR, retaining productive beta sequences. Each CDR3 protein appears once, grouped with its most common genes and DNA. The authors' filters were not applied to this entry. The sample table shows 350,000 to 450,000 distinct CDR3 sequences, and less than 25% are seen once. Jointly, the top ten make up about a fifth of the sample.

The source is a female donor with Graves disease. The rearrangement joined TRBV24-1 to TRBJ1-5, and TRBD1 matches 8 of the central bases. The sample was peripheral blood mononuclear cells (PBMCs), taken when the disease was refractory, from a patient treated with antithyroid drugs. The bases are TGTGCCACCAGTGATCAATACCCGGGGACAGGTACACACCATCAGCCCCAGCGTTTT. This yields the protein CATSDQYPGTGTHHQPQRF.